This T cell receptor (beta chain) was retrieved from a study of cytomegalovirus exposure and HLA in healthy donors. Study-wide results and caveats: Follow-up analysis found HLA locus-dependent TCR association rates, highest for DRB1 and lowest for HLA-C. CMV serostatus was the only recorded immune exposure for donors. Most TCR sequences were seen very rarely across donors, but some public TCRs occurred in many.

Everyone who donated was a healthy bone marrow donor. Germline values: CDR1 MNHNS, CDR2 SASEGT. The CDR3 is 13 amino acids. Trimming took 7 bases from V and 9 from J, leaving 16 bases between them. With regard to this clone: Its antigen is still unknown.

Primers for the PCR totalled 60 Vbeta and 13 Jbeta. Measured with immunoSEQ multiplex PCR; TCRdb has only the in-frame clones, and not every one. The data show 85,000 to 130,000 clones, roughly 77% seen once. The sequence was collected from a woman aged 50 to 65 in good health and CMV-seropositive. Sequencing was carried out using PBMCs. The chain recombines TRBV6-1 with TRBJ2-1, with a possible D match to TRBD2 (5 bases). CDR3 coding DNA: TGTGCCAGCACCTTCTCCGGGATCGGTGAGCAGTTCTTC. This gives the protein CASTFSGIGEQFF.